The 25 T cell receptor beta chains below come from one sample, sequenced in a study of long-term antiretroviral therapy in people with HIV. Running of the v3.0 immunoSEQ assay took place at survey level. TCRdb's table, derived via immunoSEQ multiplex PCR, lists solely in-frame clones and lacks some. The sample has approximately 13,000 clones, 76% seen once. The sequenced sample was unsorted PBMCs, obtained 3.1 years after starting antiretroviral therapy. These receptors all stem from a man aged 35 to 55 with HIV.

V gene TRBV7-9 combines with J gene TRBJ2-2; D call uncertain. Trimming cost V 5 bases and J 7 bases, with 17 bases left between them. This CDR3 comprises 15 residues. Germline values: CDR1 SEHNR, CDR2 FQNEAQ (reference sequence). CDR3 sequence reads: CASSPGVPSNGELFF. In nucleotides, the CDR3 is TGTGCCAGCAGCCCTGGGGTACCGTCGAACGGGGAGCTGTTTTTT. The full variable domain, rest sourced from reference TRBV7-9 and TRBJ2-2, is DTGVSQNPRHKITKRGQNVTFRCDPISEHNRLYWYRQTLGQGPEFLTYFQNEAQLEKSRLLSDRFSAERPKGSFSTLEIQRTEQGDSAMYLCASSPGVPSNGELFFGEGSRLTVL.

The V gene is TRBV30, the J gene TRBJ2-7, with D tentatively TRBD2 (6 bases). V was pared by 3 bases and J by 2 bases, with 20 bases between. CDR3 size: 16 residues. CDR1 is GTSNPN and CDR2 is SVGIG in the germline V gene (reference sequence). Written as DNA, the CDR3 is TGTGCCTGGAGCCCTCCAGGAGCGGGTGATACCTACGAGCAGTACTTC. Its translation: CAWSPPGAGDTYEQYF.

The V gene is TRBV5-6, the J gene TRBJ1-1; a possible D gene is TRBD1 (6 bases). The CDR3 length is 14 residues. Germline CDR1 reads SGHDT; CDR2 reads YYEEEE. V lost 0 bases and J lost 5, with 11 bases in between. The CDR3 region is CASSLEGGLTEAFF. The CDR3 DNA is TGTGCCAGCAGCTTGGAGGGGGGGTTAACTGAAGCTTTCTTT.

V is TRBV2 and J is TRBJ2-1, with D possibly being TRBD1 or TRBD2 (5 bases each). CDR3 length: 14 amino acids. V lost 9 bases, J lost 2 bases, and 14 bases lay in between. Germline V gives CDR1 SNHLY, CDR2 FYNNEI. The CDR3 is CASLRDGAYNEQFF. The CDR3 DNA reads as TGTGCCAGTCTCCGGGACGGAGCCTACAATGAGCAGTTCTTC. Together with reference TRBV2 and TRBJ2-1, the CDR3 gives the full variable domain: EPEVTQTPSHQVTQMGQEVILRCVPISNHLYFYWYRQILGQKVEFLVSFYNNEISEKSEIFDDQFSVERPDGSNFTLKIRSTKLEDSAMYFCASLRDGAYNEQFFGPGTRLTVL.

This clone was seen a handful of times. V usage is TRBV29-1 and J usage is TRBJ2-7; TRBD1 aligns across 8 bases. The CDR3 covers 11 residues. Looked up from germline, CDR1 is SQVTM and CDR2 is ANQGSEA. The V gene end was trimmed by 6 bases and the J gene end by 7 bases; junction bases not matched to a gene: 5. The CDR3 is CSVFRGPEQYF. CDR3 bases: TGCAGCGTCTTCAGGGGGCCGGAGCAGTACTTC.

The CDR3 spells CASRHAGAANTEAFF. CDR3 coding DNA: TGTGCCAGTAGGCATGCCGGGGCGGCCAACACTGAAGCTTTCTTT. The chain is built from TRBV19 and TRBJ1-1; weak D call: TRBD1 (5 bases). The CDR3 runs 15 residues. V dropped 6 bases and J dropped 2 bases, with 16 bases sitting between them. Germline V lookup: CDR1 LNHDA, CDR2 SQIVND (reference sequence).

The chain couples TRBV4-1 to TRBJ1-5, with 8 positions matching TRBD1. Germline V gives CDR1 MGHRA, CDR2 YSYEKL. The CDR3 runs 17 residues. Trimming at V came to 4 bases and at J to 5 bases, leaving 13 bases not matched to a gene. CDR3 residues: CASSLRTGLVDDQPQHF. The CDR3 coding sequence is TGCGCCAGCAGCCTACGGACAGGGCTAGTAGACGATCAGCCCCAGCATTTT.

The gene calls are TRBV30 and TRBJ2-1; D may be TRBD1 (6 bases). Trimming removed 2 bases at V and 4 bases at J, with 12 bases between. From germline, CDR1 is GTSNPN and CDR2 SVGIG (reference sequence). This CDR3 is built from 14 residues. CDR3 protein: CAWSSGTLYNEQFF. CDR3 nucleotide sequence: TGTGCCTGGAGTTCCGGGACACTTTACAATGAGCAGTTCTTC.

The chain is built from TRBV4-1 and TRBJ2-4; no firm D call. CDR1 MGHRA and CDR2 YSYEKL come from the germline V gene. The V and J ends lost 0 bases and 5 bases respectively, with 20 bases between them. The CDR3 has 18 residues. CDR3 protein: CASSQEFAVLLRENIQYF. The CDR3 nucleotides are TGCGCCAGCAGCCAAGAATTTGCCGTCCTCCTCCGGGAAAACATTCAGTACTTC.

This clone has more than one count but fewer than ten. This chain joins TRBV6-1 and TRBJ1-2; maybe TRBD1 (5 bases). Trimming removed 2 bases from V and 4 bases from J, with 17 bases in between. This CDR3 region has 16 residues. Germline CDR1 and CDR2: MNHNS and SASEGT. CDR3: CASSEPSLGVLYGYTF. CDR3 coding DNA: TGTGCCAGCAGTGAACCCTCGTTAGGGGTCCTCTATGGCTACACCTTC.

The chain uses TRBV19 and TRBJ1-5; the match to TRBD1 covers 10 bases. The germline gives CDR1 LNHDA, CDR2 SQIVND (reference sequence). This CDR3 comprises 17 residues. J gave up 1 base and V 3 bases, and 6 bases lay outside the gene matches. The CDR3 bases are TGTGCCAGTAGTATCCAGGGACAGGGGATGAGCAATCAGCCCCAGCATTTT. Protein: CASSIQGQGMSNQPQHF.

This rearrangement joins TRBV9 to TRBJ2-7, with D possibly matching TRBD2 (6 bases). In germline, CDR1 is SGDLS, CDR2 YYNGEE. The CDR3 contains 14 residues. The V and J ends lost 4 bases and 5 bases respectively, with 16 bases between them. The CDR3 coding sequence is TGTGCCAGCAGCCCGCTAGGCGGGGTCCACGAGCAGTACTTC. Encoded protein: CASSPLGGVHEQYF.

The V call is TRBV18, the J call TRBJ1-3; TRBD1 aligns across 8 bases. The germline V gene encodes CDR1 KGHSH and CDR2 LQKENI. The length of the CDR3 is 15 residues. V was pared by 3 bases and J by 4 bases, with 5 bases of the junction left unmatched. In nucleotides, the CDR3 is TGTGCCAGCTCACCGCGACAGGGGAACGGAAACACCATATATTTT. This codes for CASSPRQGNGNTIYF.

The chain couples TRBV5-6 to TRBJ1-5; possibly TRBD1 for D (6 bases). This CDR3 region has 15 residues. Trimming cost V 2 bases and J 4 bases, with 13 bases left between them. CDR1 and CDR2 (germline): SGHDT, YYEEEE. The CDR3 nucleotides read TGTGCCAGCAGCTTAAGGGGGATATCAAATCAGCCCCAGCATTTT. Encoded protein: CASSLRGISNQPQHF.

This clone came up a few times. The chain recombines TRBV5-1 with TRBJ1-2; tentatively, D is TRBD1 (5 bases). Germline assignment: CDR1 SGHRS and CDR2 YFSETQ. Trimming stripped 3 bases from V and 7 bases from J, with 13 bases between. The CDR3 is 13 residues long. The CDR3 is CASSSGRPVGYTF. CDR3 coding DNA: TGCGCCAGCAGCTCGGGACGCCCCGTTGGCTACACCTTC.

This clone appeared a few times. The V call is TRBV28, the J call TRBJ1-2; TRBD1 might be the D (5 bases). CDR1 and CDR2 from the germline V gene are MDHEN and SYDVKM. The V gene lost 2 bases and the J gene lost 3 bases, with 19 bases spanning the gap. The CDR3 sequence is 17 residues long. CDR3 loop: CASSLPFPDSRYYGYTF. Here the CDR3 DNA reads TGTGCCAGCAGTTTACCCTTCCCCGACAGCCGCTACTATGGCTACACCTTC.

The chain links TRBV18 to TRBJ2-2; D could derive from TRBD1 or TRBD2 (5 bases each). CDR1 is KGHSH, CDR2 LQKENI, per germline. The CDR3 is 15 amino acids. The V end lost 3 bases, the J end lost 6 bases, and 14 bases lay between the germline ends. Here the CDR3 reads CASSPSSGAAGELFF. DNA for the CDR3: TGTGCCAGCTCACCGTCCTCCGGGGCGGCCGGGGAGCTGTTTTTT.

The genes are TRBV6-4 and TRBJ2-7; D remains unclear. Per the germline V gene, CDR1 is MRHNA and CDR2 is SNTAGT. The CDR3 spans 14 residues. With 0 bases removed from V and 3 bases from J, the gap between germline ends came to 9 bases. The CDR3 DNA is TGTGCCAGCAGTGACTCAAAGGTAGGCTACGAGCAGTACTTC. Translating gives CASSDSKVGYEQYF.

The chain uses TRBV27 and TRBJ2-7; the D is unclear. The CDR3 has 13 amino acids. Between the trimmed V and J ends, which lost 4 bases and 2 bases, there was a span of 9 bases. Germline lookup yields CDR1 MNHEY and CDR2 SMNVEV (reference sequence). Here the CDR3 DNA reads TGTGCCAGCAGTTCGAGAGGCCCCTACGAGCAGTACTTC. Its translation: CASSSRGPYEQYF.

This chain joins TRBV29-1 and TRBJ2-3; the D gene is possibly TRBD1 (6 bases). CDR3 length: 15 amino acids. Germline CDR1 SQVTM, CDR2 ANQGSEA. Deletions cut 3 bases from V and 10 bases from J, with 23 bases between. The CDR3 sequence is CSVDGLGEEGDAQYF. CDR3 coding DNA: TGCAGCGTTGATGGGCTCGGGGAAGAGGGGGATGCGCAGTATTTT.

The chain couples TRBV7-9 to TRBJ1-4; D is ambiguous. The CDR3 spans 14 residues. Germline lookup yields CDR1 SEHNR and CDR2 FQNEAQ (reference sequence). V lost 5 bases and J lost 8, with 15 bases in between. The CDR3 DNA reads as TGTGCCAGCAGCCCCGGGGAGGTTGGAGAAAAACTGTTTTTT. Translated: CASSPGEVGEKLFF.

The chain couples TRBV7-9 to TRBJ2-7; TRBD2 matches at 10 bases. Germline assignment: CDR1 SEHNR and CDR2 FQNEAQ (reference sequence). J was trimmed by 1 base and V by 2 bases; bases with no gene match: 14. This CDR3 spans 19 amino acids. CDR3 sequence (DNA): TGTGCCAGCAGCTTACCTCTTCTAGCGGGGGCCTCGGGATCCTACGAGCAGTACTTC. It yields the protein CASSLPLLAGASGSYEQYF. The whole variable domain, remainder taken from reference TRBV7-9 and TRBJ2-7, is DTGVSQNPRHKITKRGQNVTFRCDPISEHNRLYWYRQTLGQGPEFLTYFQNEAQLEKSRLLSDRFSAERPKGSFSTLEIQRTEQGDSAMYLCASSLPLLAGASGSYEQYFGPGTRLTVT.

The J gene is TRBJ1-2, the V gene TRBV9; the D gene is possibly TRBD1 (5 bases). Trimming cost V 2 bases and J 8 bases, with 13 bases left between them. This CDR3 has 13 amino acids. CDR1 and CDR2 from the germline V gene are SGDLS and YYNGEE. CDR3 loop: CASSVLQGRGYTF. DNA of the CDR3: TGTGCCAGCAGCGTCCTGCAGGGTCGGGGCTACACCTTC.

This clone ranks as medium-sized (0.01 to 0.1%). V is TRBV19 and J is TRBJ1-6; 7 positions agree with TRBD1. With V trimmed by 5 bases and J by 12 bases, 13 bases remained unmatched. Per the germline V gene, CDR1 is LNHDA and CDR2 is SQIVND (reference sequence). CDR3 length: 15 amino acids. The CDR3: CASSGSTGLTGPLHF. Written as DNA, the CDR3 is TGTGCCAGTAGTGGTTCGACAGGGCTAACAGGACCCCTCCACTTT.

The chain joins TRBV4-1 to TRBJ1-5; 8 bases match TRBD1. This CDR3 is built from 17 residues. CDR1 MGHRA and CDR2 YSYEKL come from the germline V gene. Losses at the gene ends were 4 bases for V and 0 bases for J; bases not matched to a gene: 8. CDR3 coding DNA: TGCGCCAGCAGCCCTGACAGGGGCGTCGATAGCAATCAGCCCCAGCATTTT. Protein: CASSPDRGVDSNQPQHF.